The 23 T cell receptor beta chains presented below share a single source sample, sequenced in a study of CD8 T cells in Susac syndrome. Random hexamers served to reverse transcribe roughly 0.45 to 1 ug RNA. Each CDR3 protein is one row after TCRdb ran MiXCR on the immunoSEQ multiplex PCR reads. The data show 210,000 or so distinct CDR3 sequences, with about 95% seen just once and about 0.15% held by the top ten. Sequenced: CD4+ T cells from PBMCs. The receptors derive from a human donor with Susac syndrome.

The chain has TRBV3-1 and TRBJ1-5; D uncertain. Per germline, CDR1 LGHDT and CDR2 YNNKEL (reference sequence). Trimming removed 3 bases at V and 3 bases at J, with 3 bases between. This CDR3 is 12 amino acids long. CDR3 residues: CASSQANQPQHF. CDR3 DNA: TGTGCCAGCAGCCAGGCCAATCAGCCCCAGCATTTT.

The gene calls are TRBV18 and TRBJ1-1; D unclear. V dropped 3 bases and J dropped 0 bases, with 14 bases sitting between them. The CDR3 is 16 residues long. Per the germline V gene, CDR1 is KGHSH and CDR2 is LQKENI. CDR3 DNA sequence: TGTGCCAGCTCACCCCGGACCCGGACGATGAACACTGAAGCTTTCTTT. Protein product: CASSPRTRTMNTEAFF. The full variable domain, with the rest looked up from reference TRBV18 and TRBJ1-1, is NAGVMQNPRHLVRRRGQEARLRCSPMKGHSHVYWYRQLPEEGLKFMVYLQKENIIDESGMPKERFSAEFPKEGPSILRIQQVVRGDSAAYFCASSPRTRTMNTEAFFGQGTRLTVV.

This clonotype was picked up one time. The junction and the germline gene differ at one end; a read error may be behind it. V is TRBV20-1 and J is TRBJ1-1; D might be TRBD1 (5 bases). The germline CDR1 and CDR2 sequences are DFQATT and SNEGSKA (reference sequence). The CDR3 loop spans 14 amino acids. The CDR3 region has the DNA TGCAGTGCTAGGATATTGCGGGGGAACGCTGAAGCTTTCTTT. This translates into CSARILRGNAEAFF.

The chain is built from TRBV28 and TRBJ1-5; TRBD1 matches at 9 bases. Germline trimming cut 5 bases from V and 0 bases from J; bases unmatched to any gene: 8. The CDR3 runs 17 residues. Germline V lookup: CDR1 MDHEN, CDR2 SYDVKM. The CDR3 loop is CASSPRDRARSNQPQHF. For the CDR3, the DNA is TGTGCCAGCAGTCCCCGGGACAGGGCCCGTAGCAATCAGCCCCAGCATTTT.

V is TRBV20-1 and J is TRBJ2-3; D is ambiguous. The CDR3 is made up of 13 amino acids. V gave up 3 bases and J gave up 5 bases, with 12 bases separating them. Germline V gene data show CDR1 as DFQATT and CDR2 as SNEGSKA (reference sequence). This CDR3 reads CSASSLVGDTQYF. DNA of the CDR3: TGCAGTGCTAGTAGCCTAGTAGGAGATACGCAGTATTTT.

In this sample, this clonotype turned up once. The chain carries TRBV9 and TRBJ1-6, with D perhaps TRBD1 (6 bases). The CDR3 is made up of 15 amino acids. Trimming left V 1 base short and J 6 bases short, with 11 bases between. Germline V CDR1 and CDR2: SGDLS, YYNGEE. The CDR3 sequence is CASSVLGASNSPLHF. DNA of the CDR3: TGTGCCAGCAGCGTATTGGGGGCGAGTAATTCACCCCTCCACTTT.

The chain joins TRBV25-1 to TRBJ1-2, with TRBD1 matching 9 bases. Looked up from germline, CDR1 is MGHDK and CDR2 is SYGVNS. The CDR3 consists of 14 residues. The V and J ends lost 6 bases and 5 bases, in that order; junction bases with no gene match: 7. CDR3 in DNA: TGTGCCAGCAGGGAAACAGGGGGCGGGTATGGCTACACCTTC. Its translation: CASRETGGGYGYTF.

This clonotype was observed a few times. The chain employs TRBV11-2 and TRBJ1-1; D remains unclear. V was shortened by 1 base and J by 7 bases, with 4 bases between the two germline ends. CDR3 length: 11 amino acids. Germline lookup yields CDR1 SGHAT and CDR2 FQNNGV. The CDR3 region is CASSLVDEAFF. Written as DNA, the CDR3 is TGTGCCAGCAGCTTAGTGGATGAAGCTTTCTTT.

V gene TRBV3-1 combines with J gene TRBJ1-2, with TRBD1 matching over 8 bases. This CDR3 region has 16 residues. Germline CDR1 and CDR2: LGHDT and YNNKEL (reference sequence). The V and J ends lost 4 bases and 2 bases, in that order; junction bases with no gene match: 9. DNA of the CDR3: TGTGCCAGCAGCCTTTTCGACAGGGGTGAGAACTATGGCTACACCTTC. Amino acids: CASSLFDRGENYGYTF.

The genes are TRBV7-3 and TRBJ1-1; TRBD1 is a possible D gene (5 bases). With 5 bases removed from V and 1 base from J, the gap between germline ends came to 11 bases. Germline V gene lookup returns CDR1 SGHTA and CDR2 FQGTGA. The CDR3 consists of 14 residues. The CDR3 bases are TGTGCCAGCAGCCCGGGACGGTCGAACACTGAAGCTTTCTTT. Its translation is CASSPGRSNTEAFF. The whole variable domain, filled in from reference TRBV7-3 and TRBJ1-1, reads GAGVSQTPSNKVTEKGKYVELRCDPISGHTALYWYRQSLGQGPEFLIYFQGTGAADDSGLPNDRFFAVRPEGSVSTLKIQRTERGDSAVYLCASSPGRSNTEAFFGQGTRLTVV.

V usage is TRBV6-5 and J usage is TRBJ1-6; the D is unclear. This CDR3 is built from 13 residues. Germline values: CDR1 MNHEY, CDR2 SVGAGI. Trimming stripped 0 bases from V and 5 bases from J, with 2 bases between. The CDR3: CASSYSNNSPLHF. The CDR3 nucleotides read TGTGCCAGCAGTTACTCGAATAATTCACCCCTCCACTTT.

This rearrangement joins TRBV30 to TRBJ2-1; D is uncertain. Germline V gene sequence: CDR1 GTSNPN, CDR2 SVGIG (reference sequence). V was pared by 0 bases and J by 4 bases, with 10 bases between. CDR3 length: 14 residues. CDR3 bases: TGTGCCTGGAGTGTGTTGTCAGGTTACAATGAGCAGTTCTTC. Translation gives CAWSVLSGYNEQFF.

V and J are TRBV27 and TRBJ2-7, with D uncertain. Germline V gene data show CDR1 as MNHEY and CDR2 as SMNVEV (reference sequence). Trimming took off 6 bases at V and 2 bases at J, with 11 bases between the two ends. This CDR3 contains 13 residues. CDR3 residues: CASSFTGPYEQYF. The CDR3 DNA reads as TGTGCCAGCAGCTTCACGGGTCCCTACGAGCAGTACTTC.

This clonotype was picked up one time. This chain uses TRBV7-9 with TRBJ2-2; 11 bases are a match to TRBD1. Germline CDR1 and CDR2: SEHNR and FQNEAQ (reference sequence). Losses at the gene ends were 2 bases for V and 4 bases for J; bases not matched to a gene: 3. CDR3 length equals 16 residues. The CDR3 DNA reads TGTGCCAGCAGCTTACCCGGGACAGGGGGCACCGGGGAGCTGTTTTTT. It specifies CASSLPGTGGTGELFF.

In DNA, the CDR3 is TGTGCCAGCAGCCAAGTGGAGGCACGGTATTCCTACGAGCAGTACTTC. Protein: CASSQVEARYSYEQYF. V gene TRBV4-2 combines with J gene TRBJ2-7; D perhaps matches TRBD2 (5 bases). This CDR3 is built from 16 residues. Germline loops: CDR1 LGHNA, CDR2 YNFKEQ. V was cut by 1 base and J by 1 base, with 14 bases left in between.

The chain employs TRBV30 and TRBJ2-7, with D maybe TRBD2 (6 bases). The CDR3 has 13 residues. Trimming shortened V by 0 bases and J by 8 bases, and 14 bases separated the two germline ends. Germline lookup yields CDR1 GTSNPN and CDR2 SVGIG (reference sequence). CDR3 DNA sequence: TGTGCCTGGAGTGTAGACGAGGCGGGACAGCAGTACTTC. It codes for CAWSVDEAGQQYF.

V gene TRBV11-2 combines with J gene TRBJ2-2; TRBD1 is a possible D gene (6 bases). CDR3 length equals 15 residues. V shed 1 base and J shed 4 bases, with 10 bases lying between them. The germline gives CDR1 SGHAT, CDR2 FQNNGV. DNA of the CDR3: TGTGCCAGCAGCTTAGTCAGGGGAGTCACCGGGGAGCTGTTTTTT. As protein: CASSLVRGVTGELFF.

The chain couples TRBV5-1 to TRBJ1-2; the match to TRBD1 covers 7 bases. This CDR3 spans 13 amino acids. CDR1 SGHRS and CDR2 YFSETQ come from the germline V gene. V dropped 6 bases and J dropped 3; count of bases not matched to a gene: 5. CDR3 coding DNA: TGCGCCAGCAACGTTGGGACAGACTATGGCTACACCTTC. This gives the protein CASNVGTDYGYTF.

The chain carries TRBV9 and TRBJ2-1; weak D call: TRBD1 (5 bases). V gave up 0 bases and J gave up 0 bases, with 7 bases separating them. The germline CDR1 and CDR2 sequences are SGDLS and YYNGEE. CDR3 size: 15 residues. As DNA, the CDR3 is TGTGCCAGCAGCGTAGGTCAGGGCTCCTACAATGAGCAGTTCTTC. Amino acids: CASSVGQGSYNEQFF.

V gene TRBV29-1 combines with J gene TRBJ2-2; 8 bases fit TRBD2. From germline, CDR1 is SQVTM and CDR2 ANQGSEA. V was clipped by 4 bases and J by 2 bases; unmatched bases: 3. The CDR3 consists of 14 residues. The CDR3 loop is CSVVRGANTGELFF. DNA for the CDR3: TGCAGCGTTGTGCGGGGGGCCAACACCGGGGAGCTGTTTTTT.

The V gene is TRBV20-1, the J gene TRBJ1-1; D is possibly TRBD1 (5 bases). The germline V gene encodes CDR1 DFQATT and CDR2 SNEGSKA (reference sequence). This CDR3 is built from 15 residues. Trimming took off 2 bases at V and 4 bases at J, with 17 bases between the two ends. CDR3 sequence (DNA): TGCAGTGCTAGAATCTCTGGACAAGGGGTCACTGAAGCTTTCTTT. Protein product: CSARISGQGVTEAFF.

The chain links TRBV30 to TRBJ1-1; D ambiguous. The CDR3 totals 13 residues. The V and J ends lost 5 bases and 6 bases respectively, with 16 bases between them. From germline, CDR1 is GTSNPN and CDR2 SVGIG (reference sequence). Here the CDR3 DNA reads TGTGCCTGGGGAGCAGGTGAGGAGGCTGAAGCTTTCTTT. This encodes CAWGAGEEAEAFF. Full variable domain (outside the CDR3, taken from reference TRBV30 and TRBJ1-1): SQTIHQWPATLVQPVGSPLSLECTVEGTSNPNLYWYRQAAGRGLQLLFYSVGIGQISSEVPQNLSASRPQDRQFILSSKKLLLSDSGFYLCAWGAGEEAEAFFGQGTRLTVV.

This chain links TRBV28 with TRBJ2-5; no clear D gene. The CDR3 is 15 amino acids. The V and J ends lost 4 bases and 2 bases respectively, with 14 bases between them. Germline CDR1 MDHEN, CDR2 SYDVKM. The chain's CDR3 is CASSSVFVGQETQYF. CDR3 sequence (DNA): TGTGCCAGCAGTTCAGTTTTTGTGGGGCAAGAGACCCAGTACTTC.